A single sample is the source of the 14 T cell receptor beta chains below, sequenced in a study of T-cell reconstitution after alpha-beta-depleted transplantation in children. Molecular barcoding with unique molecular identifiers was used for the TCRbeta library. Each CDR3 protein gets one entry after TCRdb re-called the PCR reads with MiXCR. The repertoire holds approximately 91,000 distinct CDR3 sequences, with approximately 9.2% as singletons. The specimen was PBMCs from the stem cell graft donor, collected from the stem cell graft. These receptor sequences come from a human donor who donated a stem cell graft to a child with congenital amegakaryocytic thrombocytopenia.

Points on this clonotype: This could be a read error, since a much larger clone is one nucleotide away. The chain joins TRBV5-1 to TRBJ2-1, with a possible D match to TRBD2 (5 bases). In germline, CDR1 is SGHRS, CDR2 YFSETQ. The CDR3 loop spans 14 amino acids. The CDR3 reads CARSLDSTADEQFF. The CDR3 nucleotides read TGCGCCAGGAGCTTGGACTCAACGGCGGATGAGCAGTTCTTC.

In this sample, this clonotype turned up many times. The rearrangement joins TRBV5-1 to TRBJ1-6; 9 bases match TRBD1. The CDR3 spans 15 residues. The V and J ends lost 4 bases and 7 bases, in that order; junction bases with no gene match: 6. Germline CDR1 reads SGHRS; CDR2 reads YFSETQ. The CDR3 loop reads CASSLGGQGNSPLHF. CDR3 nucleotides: TGCGCCAGCAGCCTCGGGGGACAGGGCAATTCACCCCTCCACTTT. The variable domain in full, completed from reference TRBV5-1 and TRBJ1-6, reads KAGVTQTPRYLIKTRGQQVTLSCSPISGHRSVSWYQQTPGQGLQFLFEYFSETQRNKGNFPGRFSGRQFSNSRSEMNVSTLELGDSALYLCASSLGGQGNSPLHFGNGTRLTVT.

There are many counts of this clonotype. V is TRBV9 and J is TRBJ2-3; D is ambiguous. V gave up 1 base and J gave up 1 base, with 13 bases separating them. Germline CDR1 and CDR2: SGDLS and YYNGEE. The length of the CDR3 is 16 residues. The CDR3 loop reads CASSVRQVEGTDTQYF. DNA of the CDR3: TGTGCCAGCAGCGTACGGCAGGTTGAAGGCACAGATACGCAGTATTTT.

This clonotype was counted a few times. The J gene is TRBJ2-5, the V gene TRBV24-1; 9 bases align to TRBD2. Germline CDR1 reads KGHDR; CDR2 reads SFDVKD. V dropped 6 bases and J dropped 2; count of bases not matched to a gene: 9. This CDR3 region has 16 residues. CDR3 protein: CATSSVAGGGQETQYF. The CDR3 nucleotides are TGTGCCACCAGTTCTGTGGCGGGGGGGGGACAAGAGACCCAGTACTTC.

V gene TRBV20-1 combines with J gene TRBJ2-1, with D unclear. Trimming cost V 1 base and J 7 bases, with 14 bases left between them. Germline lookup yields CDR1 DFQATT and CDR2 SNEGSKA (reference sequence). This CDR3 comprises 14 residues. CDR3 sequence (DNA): TGCAGTGCTAGAGGCGGCCCCTTCCATAATGAGCAGTTCTTC. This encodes CSARGGPFHNEQFF.

CDR3 sequence reads: CASRALSSYNEQFF. The CDR3 DNA follows: TGTGCCAGTAGGGCTTTGAGCTCCTACAATGAGCAGTTCTTC. The chain employs TRBV19 and TRBJ2-1; D is undetermined. Germline CDR1 and CDR2: LNHDA and SQIVND (reference sequence). This CDR3 has 14 amino acids. The V end was cut by 6 bases, the J end by 0 bases, with 9 bases between. Variable domain in full (rest from reference TRBV19 and TRBJ2-1): DGGITQSPKYLFRKEGQNVTLSCEQNLNHDAMYWYRQDPGQGLRLIYYSQIVNDFQKGDIAEGYSVSREKKESFPLTVTSAQKNPTAFYLCASRALSSYNEQFFGPGTRLTVL.

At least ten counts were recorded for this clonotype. The CDR3, as DNA: TGTGCCATCAGTGAGATCCGAGCGGGGTTGAATGAGCAGTTCTTC. It yields the protein CAISEIRAGLNEQFF. The chain links TRBV10-3 to TRBJ2-1; TRBD2 matches at 7 bases. Germline CDR1 is ENHRY and CDR2 is SYGVKD. With 2 bases clipped from V and 7 bases from J, the junction kept 8 bases outside the gene matches. The CDR3 has 15 residues.

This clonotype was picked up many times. The CDR3 DNA is TGTGCCAGCAGCCGACAAGCGGATAGCACAGATACGCAGTATTTT. This gives the protein CASSRQADSTDTQYF. This chain joins TRBV7-2 and TRBJ2-3, with D possibly matching TRBD2 (5 bases). This CDR3 has 15 residues. V shed 5 bases and J shed 0 bases, with 12 bases lying between them. Germline loops: CDR1 SGHTA, CDR2 FQGNSA.

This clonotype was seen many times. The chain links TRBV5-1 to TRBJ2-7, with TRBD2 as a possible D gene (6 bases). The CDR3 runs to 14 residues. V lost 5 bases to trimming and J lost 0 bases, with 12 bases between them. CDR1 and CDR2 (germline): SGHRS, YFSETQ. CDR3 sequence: CASRLPGGSYEQYF. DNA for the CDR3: TGCGCCAGCAGACTCCCCGGGGGCTCCTACGAGCAGTACTTC.

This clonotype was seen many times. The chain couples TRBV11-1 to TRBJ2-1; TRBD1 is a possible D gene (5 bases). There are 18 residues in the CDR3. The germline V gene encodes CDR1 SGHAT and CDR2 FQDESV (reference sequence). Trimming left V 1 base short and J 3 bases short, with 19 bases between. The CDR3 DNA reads TGTGCCAGCAGCTTAGATGTGAGGACGGCAGGGCTCTACAATGAGCAGTTCTTC. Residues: CASSLDVRTAGLYNEQFF. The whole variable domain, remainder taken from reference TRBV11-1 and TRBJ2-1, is EAEVAQSPRYKITEKSQAVAFWCDPISGHATLYWYRQILGQGPELLVQFQDESVVDDSQLPKDRFSAERLKGVDSTLKIQPAELGDSAMYLCASSLDVRTAGLYNEQFFGPGTRLTVL.

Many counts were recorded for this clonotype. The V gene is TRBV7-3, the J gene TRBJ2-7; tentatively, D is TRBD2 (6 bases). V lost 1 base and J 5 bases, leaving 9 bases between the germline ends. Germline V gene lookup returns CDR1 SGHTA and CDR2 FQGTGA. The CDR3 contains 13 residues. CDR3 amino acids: CASSLSGGHEQYF. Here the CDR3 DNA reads TGTGCCAGCAGCTTAAGCGGAGGGCACGAGCAGTACTTC.

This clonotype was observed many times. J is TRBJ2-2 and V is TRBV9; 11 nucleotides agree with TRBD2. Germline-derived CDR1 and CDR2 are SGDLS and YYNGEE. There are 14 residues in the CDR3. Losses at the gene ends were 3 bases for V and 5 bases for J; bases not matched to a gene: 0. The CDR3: CASSGTSGTGELFF. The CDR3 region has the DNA TGTGCCAGCAGCGGGACTAGCGGGACCGGGGAGCTGTTTTTT.

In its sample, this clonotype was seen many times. CDR3 sequence: CASSLELRGEKLFF. Here the CDR3 DNA reads TGTGCCAGCAGCTTAGAACTCCGAGGGGAAAAACTGTTTTTT. V is TRBV7-2 and J is TRBJ1-4; the D is unclear. The CDR3 spans 14 residues. V lost 1 base, J lost 8 bases, and 11 bases lay in between. In germline, CDR1 is SGHTA, CDR2 FQGNSA.

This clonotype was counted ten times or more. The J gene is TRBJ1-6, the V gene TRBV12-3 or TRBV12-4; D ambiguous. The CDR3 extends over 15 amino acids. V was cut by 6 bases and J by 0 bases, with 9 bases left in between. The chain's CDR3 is CASRLMSSYNSPLHF. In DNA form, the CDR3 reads TGTGCCAGCAGGTTGATGAGCTCCTATAATTCACCCCTCCACTTT.